The sequence of this T cell receptor beta chain was determined in a study of response to subunit inactivated influenza vaccine. About this clonotype itself: Its antigen is still unknown. It may be a read error: a sequence one base away is much more abundant.

TCRdb reprocessed the RT-PCR reads via MiXCR and lists one record per CDR3 protein. The sample records a few hundred thousand distinct CDR3 sequences, around a fifth being singletons. The CDR3 runs 13 residues. V lost 1 base and J lost 3, with 6 bases in between. Looked up from germline, CDR1 is LGHNA and CDR2 is YSLEER. Study-wide findings and caveats: It was the authors' suggestion that each seasonal influenza vaccination recruits few new T cells.

The receptor comes from a man in his fifties or sixties who received an inactivated influenza vaccine. The sample consisted of PBMCs from blood, taken about 20 months after vaccination. The genes are TRBV4-3 and TRBJ1-1, with D uncertain. The CDR3 reads CASSQGPDTEAFF. Written as DNA, the CDR3 is TGCGCCAGCAGCCAAGGGCCGGACACTGAAGCTTTCTTT.